A single sample gave rise to the 4 T cell receptor beta chains below, sequenced in a study of shared clonotypes between healthy human individuals. Assay used: immunoSEQ multiplex PCR; TCRdb lists only in-frame clones, some missing. The sample lists some 1.1 million clones; roughly 80% were seen once. The sequenced sample consisted of memory CD4+ T cells from PBMCs. The sample's subset: CD45RA-negative fraction. All receptors come from a man younger than 30 in good health. Some clones in this sample may be carry-over from other donors' samples.

V and J are TRBV19 and TRBJ1-1; D is unclear. V lost 3 bases and J lost 0, with 5 bases in between. Germline loops: CDR1 LNHDA, CDR2 SQIVND (reference sequence). This CDR3 spans 13 amino acids. As DNA, the CDR3 is TGTGCCAGTAGTATTGACCTGAACACTGAAGCTTTCTTT. As protein: CASSIDLNTEAFF.

The chain has TRBV5-1 and TRBJ1-3; no clear D. V was trimmed by 4 bases and J by 3 bases, leaving 14 bases between them. Looked up from germline, CDR1 is SGHRS and CDR2 is YFSETQ. This CDR3 is built from 15 residues. The CDR3 DNA reads as TGCGCCAGCAGCCCCGATAGGGCAGTTGGAAACACCATATATTTT. This codes for CASSPDRAVGNTIYF.

V and J are TRBV5-6 and TRBJ2-7; 7 positions agree with TRBD2. After removal of 4 bases from V and 2 bases from J, the junction contained 9 bases not matched to a gene. The CDR3 runs 15 residues. Germline V gene sequence: CDR1 SGHDT, CDR2 YYEEEE. Here the CDR3 DNA reads TGTGCCAGCAGCGCCCTGGGGGGGTTGCCCTACGAGCAGTACTTC. Protein product: CASSALGGLPYEQYF. Combining the CDR3 with reference TRBV5-6 and TRBJ2-7 gives the whole variable domain DAGVTQSPTHLIKTRGQQVTLRCSPKSGHDTVSWYQQALGQGPQFIFQYYEEEERQRGNFPDRFSGHQFPNYSSELNVNALLLGDSALYLCASSALGGLPYEQYFGPGTRLTVT.

This chain connects TRBV11-3 to TRBJ2-5; maybe TRBD2 (6 bases). Deletions cut 5 bases from V and 1 base from J, with 20 bases between. This CDR3 comprises 17 residues. Germline lookup yields CDR1 SGHNT and CDR2 YENEEA. CDR3 region: CASSRDNRPGLQETQYF. The CDR3 nucleotides read TGTGCCAGCAGCAGAGATAATCGCCCGGGACTCCAAGAGACCCAGTACTTC.